Detailed here is one T cell receptor (beta chain). V shed 0 bases, J shed 0 bases, and the junction held 7 bases outside the gene matches. Germline CDR1 MNHEY, CDR2 SVGEGT. This CDR3 spans 17 amino acids. This sample is drawn from a study of blood T cell repertoires in COVID-19. Overall study context: Acute and convalescent COVID-19 samples came from the United States, Italy and Spain. PBMCs, B-cell-depleted T cells, or T cells provided the cDNA or gDNA that made up the material.

Sequencing was performed with immunoSEQ multiplex PCR; in TCRdb, only in-frame clones are kept and a portion is missing. The sample holds about 160,000 clones, around 77% seen once. The sample comprised peripheral blood. This receptor was identified in an older man with acute or convalescent COVID-19. The chain is built from TRBV6-2 or TRBV6-3 and TRBJ2-7, with 8 bases matching TRBD2. The CDR3 nucleotides read TGTGCCAGCAGTTACTCCGCCAGGGGACTAGACTCCTACGAGCAGTACTTC. Translating it yields CASSYSARGLDSYEQYF.